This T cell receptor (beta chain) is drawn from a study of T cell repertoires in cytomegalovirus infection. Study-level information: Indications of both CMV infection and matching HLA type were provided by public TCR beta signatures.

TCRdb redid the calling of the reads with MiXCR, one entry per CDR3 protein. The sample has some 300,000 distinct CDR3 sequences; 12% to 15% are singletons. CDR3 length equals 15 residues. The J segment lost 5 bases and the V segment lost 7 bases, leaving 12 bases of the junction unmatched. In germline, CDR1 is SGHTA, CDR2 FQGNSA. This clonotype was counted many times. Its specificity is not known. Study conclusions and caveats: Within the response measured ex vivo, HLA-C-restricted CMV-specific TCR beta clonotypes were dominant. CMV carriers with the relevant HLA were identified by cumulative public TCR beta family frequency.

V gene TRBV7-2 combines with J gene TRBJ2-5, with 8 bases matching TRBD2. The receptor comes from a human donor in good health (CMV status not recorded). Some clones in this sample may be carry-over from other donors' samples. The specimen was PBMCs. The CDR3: CASTNLRGADETQYF. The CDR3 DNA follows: TGTGCCAGCACCAATTTGCGGGGGGCGGACGAGACCCAGTACTTC.